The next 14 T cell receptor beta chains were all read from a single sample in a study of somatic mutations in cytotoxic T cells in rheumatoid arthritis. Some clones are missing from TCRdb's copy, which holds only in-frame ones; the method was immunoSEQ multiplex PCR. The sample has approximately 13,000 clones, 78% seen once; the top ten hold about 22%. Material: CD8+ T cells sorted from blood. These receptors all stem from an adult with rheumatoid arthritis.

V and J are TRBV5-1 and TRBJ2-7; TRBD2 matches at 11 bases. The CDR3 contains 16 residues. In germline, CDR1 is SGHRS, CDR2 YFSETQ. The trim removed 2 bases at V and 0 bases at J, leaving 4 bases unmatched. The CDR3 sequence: CASSFRLAGSSYEQYF. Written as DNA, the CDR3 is TGCGCCAGCAGCTTCCGACTAGCGGGGAGCTCCTACGAGCAGTACTTC.

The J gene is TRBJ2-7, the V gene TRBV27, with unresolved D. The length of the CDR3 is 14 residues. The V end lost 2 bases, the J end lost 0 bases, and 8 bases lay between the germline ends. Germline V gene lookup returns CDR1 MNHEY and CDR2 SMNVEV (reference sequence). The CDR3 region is CASSLGASSYEQYF. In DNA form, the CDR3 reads TGTGCCAGCAGTTTAGGAGCGTCCTCCTACGAGCAGTACTTC.

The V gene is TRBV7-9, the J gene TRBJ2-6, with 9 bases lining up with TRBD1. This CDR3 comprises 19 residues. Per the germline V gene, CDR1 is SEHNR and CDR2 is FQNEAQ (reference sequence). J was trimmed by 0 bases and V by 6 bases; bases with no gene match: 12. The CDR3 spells CASRPPTGQGISGANVLTF. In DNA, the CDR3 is TGTGCCAGCAGACCGCCTACGGGACAGGGAATCTCTGGGGCCAACGTCCTGACTTTC.

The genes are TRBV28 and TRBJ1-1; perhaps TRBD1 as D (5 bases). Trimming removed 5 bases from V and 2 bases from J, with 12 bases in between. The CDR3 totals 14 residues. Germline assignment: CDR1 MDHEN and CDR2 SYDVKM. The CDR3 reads CASSDGDRNTEAFF. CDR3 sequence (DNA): TGTGCCAGCAGTGATGGGGACCGCAACACTGAAGCTTTCTTT.

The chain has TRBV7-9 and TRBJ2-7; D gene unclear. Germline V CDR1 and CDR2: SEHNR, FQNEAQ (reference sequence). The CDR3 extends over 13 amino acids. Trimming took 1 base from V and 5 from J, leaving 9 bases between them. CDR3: CASSLGSSDEQYF. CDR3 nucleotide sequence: TGTGCCAGCAGCTTAGGATCTTCGGACGAGCAGTACTTC.

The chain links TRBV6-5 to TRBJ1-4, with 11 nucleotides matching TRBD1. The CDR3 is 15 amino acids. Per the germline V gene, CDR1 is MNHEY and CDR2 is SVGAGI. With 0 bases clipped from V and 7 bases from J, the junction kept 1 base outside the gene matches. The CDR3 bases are TGTGCCAGCAGTTACTCGGGGACAGGGGGTGAAAAACTGTTTTTT. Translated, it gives CASSYSGTGGEKLFF.

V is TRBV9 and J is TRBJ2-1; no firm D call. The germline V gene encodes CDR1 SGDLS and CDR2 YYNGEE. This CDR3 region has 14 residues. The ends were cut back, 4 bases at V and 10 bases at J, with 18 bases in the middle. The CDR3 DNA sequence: TGTGCCAGCAGCCCCCCGGGCGATTATCGGGAGCAGTTCTTC. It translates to CASSPPGDYREQFF.

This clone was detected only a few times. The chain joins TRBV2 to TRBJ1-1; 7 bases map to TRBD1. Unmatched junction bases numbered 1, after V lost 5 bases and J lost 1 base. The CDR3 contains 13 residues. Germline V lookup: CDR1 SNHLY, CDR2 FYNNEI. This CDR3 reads CASSRQGNTEAFF. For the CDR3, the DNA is TGTGCCAGCAGTCGACAGGGGAACACTGAAGCTTTCTTT. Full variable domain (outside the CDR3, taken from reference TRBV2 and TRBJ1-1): EPEVTQTPSHQVTQMGQEVILRCVPISNHLYFYWYRQILGQKVEFLVSFYNNEISEKSEIFDDQFSVERPDGSNFTLKIRSTKLEDSAMYFCASSRQGNTEAFFGQGTRLTVV.

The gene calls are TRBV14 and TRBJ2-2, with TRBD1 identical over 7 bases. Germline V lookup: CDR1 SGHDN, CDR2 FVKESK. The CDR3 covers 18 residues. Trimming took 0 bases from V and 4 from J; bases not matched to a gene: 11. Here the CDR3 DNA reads TGTGCCAGCAGCCAAGAGGGGACAGCCCATAGTCTCACCGGGGAGCTGTTTTTT. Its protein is CASSQEGTAHSLTGELFF.

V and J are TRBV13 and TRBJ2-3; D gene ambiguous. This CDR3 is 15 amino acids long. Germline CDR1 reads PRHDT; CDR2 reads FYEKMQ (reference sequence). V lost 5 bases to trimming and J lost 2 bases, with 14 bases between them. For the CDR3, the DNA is TGTGCCAGCAGCATTTTGAGAGGAAACACAGATACGCAGTATTTT. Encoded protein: CASSILRGNTDTQYF.

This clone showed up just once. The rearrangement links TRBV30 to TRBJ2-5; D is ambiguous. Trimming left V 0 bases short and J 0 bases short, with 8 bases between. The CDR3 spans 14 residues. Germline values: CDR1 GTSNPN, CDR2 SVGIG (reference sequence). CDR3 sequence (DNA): TGTGCCTGGAGTGTCACCCAGTACCAAGAGACCCAGTACTTC. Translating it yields CAWSVTQYQETQYF.

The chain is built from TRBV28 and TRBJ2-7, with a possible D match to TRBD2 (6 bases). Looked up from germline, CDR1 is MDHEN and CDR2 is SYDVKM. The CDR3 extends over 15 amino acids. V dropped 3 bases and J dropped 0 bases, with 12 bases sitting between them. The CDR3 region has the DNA TGTGCCAGCAGTTTTGGTCCCGGGGGCTCCTACGAGCAGTACTTC. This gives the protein CASSFGPGGSYEQYF.

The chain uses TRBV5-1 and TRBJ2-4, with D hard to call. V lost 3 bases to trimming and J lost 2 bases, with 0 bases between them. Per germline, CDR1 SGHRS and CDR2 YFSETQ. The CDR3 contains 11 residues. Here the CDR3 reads CASSSKNIQYF. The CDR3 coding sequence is TGCGCCAGCAGCTCCAAAAACATTCAGTACTTC.

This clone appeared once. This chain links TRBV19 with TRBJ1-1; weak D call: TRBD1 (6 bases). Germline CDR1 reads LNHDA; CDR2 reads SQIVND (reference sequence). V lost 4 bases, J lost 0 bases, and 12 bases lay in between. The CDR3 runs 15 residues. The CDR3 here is CASSKRGLLNTEAFF. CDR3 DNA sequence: TGTGCCAGTAGTAAGCGGGGGCTTTTGAACACTGAAGCTTTCTTT.